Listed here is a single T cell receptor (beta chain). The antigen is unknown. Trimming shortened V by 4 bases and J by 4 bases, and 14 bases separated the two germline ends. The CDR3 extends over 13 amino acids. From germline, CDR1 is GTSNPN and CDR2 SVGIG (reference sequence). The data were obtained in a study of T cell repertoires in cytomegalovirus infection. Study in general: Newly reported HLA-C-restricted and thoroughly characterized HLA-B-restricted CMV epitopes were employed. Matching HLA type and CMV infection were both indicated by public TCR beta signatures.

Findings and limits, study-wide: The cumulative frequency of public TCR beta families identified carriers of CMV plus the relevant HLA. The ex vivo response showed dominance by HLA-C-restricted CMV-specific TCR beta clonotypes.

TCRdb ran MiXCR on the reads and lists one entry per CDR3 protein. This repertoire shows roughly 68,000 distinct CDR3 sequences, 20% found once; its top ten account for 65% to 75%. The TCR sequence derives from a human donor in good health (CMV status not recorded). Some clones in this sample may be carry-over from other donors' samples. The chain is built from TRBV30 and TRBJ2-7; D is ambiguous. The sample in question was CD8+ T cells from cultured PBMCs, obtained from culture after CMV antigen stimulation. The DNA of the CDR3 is TGTGCCTGGACCCCGAACGGGCGGTACGAGCAGTACTTC. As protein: CAWTPNGRYEQYF.